Shown below are 30 T cell receptor beta chains from a single sample sequenced in a study of control samples from healthy donors and cancer patients. Clones were read by immunoSEQ multiplex PCR, and TCRdb kept only the in-frame ones, dropping some. The table shows some 120,000 clones, with around 87% occurring only once. Material for sequencing was blood. The receptors stem from a man between 60 and 75 years old in good health.

The rearrangement links TRBV28 to TRBJ1-5; TRBD1 matches 7 bases. Germline CDR1 is MDHEN and CDR2 is SYDVKM. V was clipped by 2 bases and J by 3 bases; unmatched bases: 4. CDR3 length: 15 amino acids. CDR3 protein: CASSLGDRDNQPQHF. The CDR3 nucleotides are TGTGCCAGCAGTTTAGGCGACAGGGACAATCAGCCCCAGCATTTT.

V and J are TRBV28 and TRBJ2-1, with D perhaps TRBD1 (6 bases). CDR1 and CDR2 from the germline V gene are MDHEN and SYDVKM. V was pared by 3 bases and J by 6 bases, with 12 bases between. The CDR3 length is 14 residues. CDR3 in amino acids: CASSLRTVTNEQFF. In DNA form, the CDR3 reads TGTGCCAGCAGTTTGAGGACAGTGACCAATGAGCAGTTCTTC.

The V gene is TRBV10-2, the J gene TRBJ2-7; D may be TRBD1 or TRBD2 (5 bases each). The germline gives CDR1 WSHSY, CDR2 SAAADI. The CDR3 is 14 amino acids. The ends were cut back, 8 bases at V and 0 bases at J, with 14 bases in the middle. The CDR3 DNA reads as TGCGCCAGCGGGGGTTTAGTGGCCTCCTACGAGCAGTACTTC. Translated, it gives CASGGLVASYEQYF.

The chain recombines TRBV5-4 with TRBJ2-6, with a possible D match to TRBD1 (5 bases). This CDR3 is 19 amino acids long. CDR1 and CDR2 from the germline V gene are SGHNT and YYREEE (reference sequence). Trimming cost V 3 bases and J 4 bases, with 23 bases left between them. CDR3 region: CASSSPFTGLGLGANVLTF. CDR3 in DNA: TGTGCCAGCAGCTCCCCTTTTACAGGCTTGGGGTTGGGGGCCAACGTCCTGACTTTC.

The chain joins TRBV5-1 to TRBJ2-4; a weak D match, TRBD1 (6 bases). CDR3 size: 17 residues. The V end lost 0 bases, the J end lost 0 bases, and 13 bases lay between the germline ends. In germline, CDR1 is SGHRS, CDR2 YFSETQ. CDR3 DNA sequence: TGCGCCAGCAGCTTGGGGACCGGGACAATAGCCAAAAACATTCAGTACTTC. Translation gives CASSLGTGTIAKNIQYF.

This clone was recorded once. The chain carries TRBV4-3 and TRBJ2-7; a weak D match, TRBD1 (5 bases). Trimming shortened V by 0 bases and J by 5 bases, and 14 bases separated the two germline ends. CDR1 and CDR2 (germline): LGHNA, YSLEER. This CDR3 is 15 amino acids long. CDR3 loop: CASSQDARVGDEQYF. In nucleotides, the CDR3 is TGCGCCAGCAGCCAAGATGCCAGGGTCGGCGACGAGCAGTACTTC.

This chain joins TRBV19 and TRBJ1-2; D may be TRBD1 (5 bases). The CDR3 length is 16 residues. CDR1 and CDR2 (germline): LNHDA, SQIVND (reference sequence). V gave up 3 bases and J gave up 3 bases, with 17 bases separating them. The CDR3 DNA reads TGTGCCAGTAGTATTCTGTCGGGGAGGGACGACTATGGCTACACCTTC. This sequence encodes CASSILSGRDDYGYTF.

The rearrangement links TRBV27 to TRBJ1-4; 9 positions match TRBD1. J was trimmed by 7 bases and V by 6 bases; bases with no gene match: 6. Germline CDR1 is MNHEY and CDR2 is SMNVEV (reference sequence). The CDR3 totals 14 residues. The CDR3 sequence is CASSRDRAAEKLFF. CDR3 nucleotides: TGTGCCAGCAGCCGGGACAGGGCTGCTGAAAAACTGTTTTTT.

The J gene is TRBJ1-4, the V gene TRBV7-8; D not certain. The CDR3 consists of 15 residues. Germline loops: CDR1 SGHVS, CDR2 FQNEAQ. V was cut by 4 bases and J by 8 bases, with 17 bases left in between. The CDR3 spells CASSSSGSNREKLFF. The CDR3 DNA reads TGTGCCAGCAGCTCCTCCGGCTCTAATCGCGAAAAACTGTTTTTT. Variable domain in full (rest from reference TRBV7-8 and TRBJ1-4): GAGVSQSPRYKVAKRGQDVALRCDPISGHVSLFWYQQALGQGPEFLTYFQNEAQLDKSGLPSDRFFAERPEGSVSTLKIQRTQQEDSAVYLCASSSSGSNREKLFFGSGTQLSVL.

A few counts support this clone. CDR3 nucleotide sequence: TGTGCCAGCAGCAGAGAGTTAAATCAGCCCCAGCATTTT. It is translated as CASSRELNQPQHF. The chain is built from TRBV28 and TRBJ1-5; D gene unclear. V dropped 6 bases and J dropped 4 bases, with 10 bases sitting between them. Germline V CDR1 and CDR2: MDHEN, SYDVKM. This CDR3 is built from 13 residues.

The chain uses TRBV4-2 and TRBJ1-2; D is perhaps TRBD1 (5 bases). Germline V lookup: CDR1 LGHNA, CDR2 YNFKEQ. This CDR3 has 14 residues. Trimming shortened V by 0 bases and J by 2 bases, and 7 bases separated the two germline ends. The CDR3 loop reads CASSQEGVNYGYTF. The CDR3 bases are TGTGCCAGCAGCCAAGAGGGGGTCAACTATGGCTACACCTTC.

The chain recombines TRBV28 with TRBJ1-6; D gene uncertain. Germline V gives CDR1 MDHEN, CDR2 SYDVKM. This CDR3 spans 15 amino acids. The V gene lost 4 bases and the J gene lost 7 bases, with 14 bases spanning the gap. CDR3 residues: CASSSPQLVNSPLHF. The CDR3 bases are TGTGCCAGCAGTTCTCCCCAGCTCGTCAATTCACCCCTCCACTTT.

The chain links TRBV12-3 or TRBV12-4 to TRBJ1-1; TRBD1 aligns across 10 bases. V was clipped by 6 bases and J by 13 bases; unmatched bases: 11. The CDR3 is made up of 13 amino acids. As DNA, the CDR3 is TGTGCCAGCAGAACCGGGACAGGGGAAGATGTTTTCTTT. Its translation: CASRTGTGEDVFF.

This sequence joins TRBV7-2 and TRBJ2-7; 10 bases line up with TRBD2. Germline CDR1 reads SGHTA; CDR2 reads FQGNSA. This CDR3 is 15 amino acids long. V shed 5 bases, J shed 3 bases, and the junction held 7 bases outside the gene matches. The CDR3 DNA is TGTGCCAGCAGCACCGCCGGACTAGCGGACTACGAGCAGTACTTC. Its translation: CASSTAGLADYEQYF.

The J gene is TRBJ2-3, the V gene TRBV5-1; D may correspond to TRBD1 or TRBD2 (6 bases each). Trimming stripped 4 bases from V and 4 bases from J, with 13 bases between. The CDR3 is 14 amino acids. Germline V CDR1 and CDR2: SGHRS, YFSETQ. The chain's CDR3 is CASSRFGGADTQYF. The CDR3 coding sequence is TGCGCCAGCAGCCGTTTCGGGGGCGCAGATACGCAGTATTTT.

The chain is built from TRBV7-2 and TRBJ1-2; a weak D match, TRBD1 (6 bases). Germline CDR1 reads SGHTA; CDR2 reads FQGNSA. The V end was cut by 5 bases, the J end by 7 bases, with 26 bases between. CDR3 length: 17 amino acids. The DNA for the CDR3 is TGTGCCAGCAGCGTAGACCCTACAGGGAGCTATCACGCTGGCTACACCTTC. It codes for CASSVDPTGSYHAGYTF.

This chain uses TRBV5-1 with TRBJ1-1; 8 bases map to TRBD1. CDR3 size: 15 residues. Trimming at V came to 0 bases and at J to 5 bases, leaving 6 bases not matched to a gene. Germline lookup yields CDR1 SGHRS and CDR2 YFSETQ. In nucleotides, the CDR3 is TGCGCCAGCAGCTTGGGGACAGGGCCGGTAACTGAAGCTTTCTTT. Translating gives CASSLGTGPVTEAFF.

This clone was found once. This rearrangement joins TRBV20-1 to TRBJ1-2, with 8 bases matching TRBD1. The CDR3 runs to 11 residues. In germline, CDR1 is DFQATT, CDR2 SNEGSKA (reference sequence). Losses at the gene ends were 6 bases for V and 8 bases for J; bases not matched to a gene: 5. The CDR3 spells CSAWTGNGYTF. Written as DNA, the CDR3 is TGCAGTGCATGGACAGGGAACGGCTACACCTTC.

This clone was recorded once. This chain connects TRBV5-8 to TRBJ1-2; D remains ambiguous. Germline V gene data show CDR1 as SGHTS and CDR2 as YDEGEE. V shed 6 bases and J shed 4 bases, with 19 bases lying between them. The CDR3 totals 15 residues. CDR3 in DNA: TGTGCCAGCATCAATCCGGGTGGTCATTTCTATGGCTACACCTTC. Residues: CASINPGGHFYGYTF.

The rearrangement uses TRBV19 and TRBJ2-7, with D perhaps matching TRBD1 (6 bases). The CDR3 totals 15 residues. The V end was cut by 3 bases, the J end by 3 bases, with 15 bases between. Germline values: CDR1 LNHDA, CDR2 SQIVND (reference sequence). CDR3 protein: CASSILTGGIYEQYF. CDR3 DNA: TGTGCCAGTAGTATTTTGACAGGAGGAATCTACGAGCAGTACTTC.

The chain joins TRBV5-6 to TRBJ1-6; TRBD1 matches at 7 bases. The germline V gene has CDR1 SGHDT and CDR2 YYEEEE. V shed 3 bases and J 7 bases; nucleotides not matched to a gene: 4. CDR3 length: 14 amino acids. CDR3 nucleotide sequence: TGTGCCAGCAGCTGGGACAGCTCAAATTCACCCCTCCACTTT. As protein: CASSWDSSNSPLHF.

V gene TRBV9 combines with J gene TRBJ2-2; TRBD2 matches 10 bases. The CDR3 runs 15 residues. Germline CDR1 and CDR2: SGDLS and YYNGEE. V gave up 4 bases and J gave up 5 bases; unmatched junction bases: 5. Here the CDR3 DNA reads TGTGCCAGCAGCAGTCTAGCGGGGGTAACCGGGGAGCTGTTTTTT. Translation: CASSSLAGVTGELFF.

The chain links TRBV10-3 to TRBJ1-6, with a possible D match to TRBD1 (5 bases). Trimming removed 0 bases from V and 10 bases from J, with 10 bases in between. The CDR3 extends over 14 amino acids. Germline V CDR1 and CDR2: ENHRY, SYGVKD. This CDR3 reads CAISESGRESPLHF. Written as DNA, the CDR3 is TGTGCCATCAGTGAGTCGGGCAGGGAATCACCCCTCCACTTT.

This chain connects TRBV6-5 to TRBJ1-5; D might be TRBD1 (5 bases). Germline V gene lookup returns CDR1 MNHEY and CDR2 SVGAGI. V lost 6 bases and J 2 bases, leaving 14 bases between the germline ends. The CDR3 loop spans 15 amino acids. For the CDR3, the DNA is TGTGCCAGCAGCCACACCGGGACGGGCAATCAGCCCCAGCATTTT. Protein product: CASSHTGTGNQPQHF.

The chain carries TRBV7-2 and TRBJ2-7; weak D call: TRBD1 (6 bases). The germline V and J ends were trimmed by 4 bases and 6 bases, with 16 bases remaining between them. The CDR3 loop spans 14 amino acids. Germline values: CDR1 SGHTA, CDR2 FQGNSA. The CDR3 loop reads CASSSGQPRGEQYF. The CDR3 nucleotides read TGTGCCAGCAGCTCGGGACAACCTAGAGGCGAGCAGTACTTC.

The CDR3, as DNA: TGTGCCAGCAGCTTAACGGACACGATCTACGAGCAGTACTTC. Amino acids: CASSLTDTIYEQYF. The chain joins TRBV11-2 to TRBJ2-7; D may be TRBD1 (5 bases). The CDR3 is 14 residues long. The V end was cut by 2 bases, the J end by 3 bases, with 11 bases between. Germline V gene sequence: CDR1 SGHAT, CDR2 FQNNGV.

The chain recombines TRBV5-1 with TRBJ2-7; TRBD2 might be the D (6 bases). The CDR3 is 14 amino acids. V dropped 4 bases and J dropped 7 bases, with 18 bases sitting between them. Looked up from germline, CDR1 is SGHRS and CDR2 is YFSETQ. In DNA form, the CDR3 reads TGCGCCAGCAGCCCCATCGGCGGTGCGGGGGAGCAGTACTTC. Protein sequence: CASSPIGGAGEQYF. The full variable domain, in which reference TRBV5-1 and TRBJ2-7 provide the parts outside the CDR3, is KAGVTQTPRYLIKTRGQQVTLSCSPISGHRSVSWYQQTPGQGLQFLFEYFSETQRNKGNFPGRFSGRQFSNSRSEMNVSTLELGDSALYLCASSPIGGAGEQYFGPGTRLTVT.

The V call is TRBV30, the J call TRBJ2-1, with 11 nucleotides matching TRBD2. J gave up 4 bases and V 4 bases, and 6 bases lay outside the gene matches. Looked up from germline, CDR1 is GTSNPN and CDR2 is SVGIG (reference sequence). This CDR3 is 15 amino acids long. The CDR3 bases are TGTGCCTGGATAGGGCTAGCGGGGGGATACAATGAGCAGTTCTTC. Its protein product is CAWIGLAGGYNEQFF.

In DNA, the CDR3 is TGCGCCAGCAGCTTGGCCTCGTCTTCGGTTTCACCCCTCCACTTT. Protein sequence: CASSLASSSVSPLHF. The chain couples TRBV5-1 to TRBJ1-6; the D is unclear. Trimming stripped 0 bases from V and 9 bases from J, with 13 bases between. The CDR3 is 15 residues long. Germline CDR1 is SGHRS and CDR2 is YFSETQ.

The V gene is TRBV18, the J gene TRBJ1-1; no firm D call. V lost 3 bases and J 0 bases, leaving 11 bases between the germline ends. Germline V CDR1 and CDR2: KGHSH, LQKENI. The CDR3 loop spans 15 amino acids. CDR3 bases: TGTGCCAGCTCACCCTCACAGAGCATGAACACTGAAGCTTTCTTT. This codes for CASSPSQSMNTEAFF. Combining the CDR3 with reference TRBV18 and TRBJ1-1 gives the whole variable domain NAGVMQNPRHLVRRRGQEARLRCSPMKGHSHVYWYRQLPEEGLKFMVYLQKENIIDESGMPKERFSAEFPKEGPSILRIQQVVRGDSAAYFCASSPSQSMNTEAFFGQGTRLTVV.